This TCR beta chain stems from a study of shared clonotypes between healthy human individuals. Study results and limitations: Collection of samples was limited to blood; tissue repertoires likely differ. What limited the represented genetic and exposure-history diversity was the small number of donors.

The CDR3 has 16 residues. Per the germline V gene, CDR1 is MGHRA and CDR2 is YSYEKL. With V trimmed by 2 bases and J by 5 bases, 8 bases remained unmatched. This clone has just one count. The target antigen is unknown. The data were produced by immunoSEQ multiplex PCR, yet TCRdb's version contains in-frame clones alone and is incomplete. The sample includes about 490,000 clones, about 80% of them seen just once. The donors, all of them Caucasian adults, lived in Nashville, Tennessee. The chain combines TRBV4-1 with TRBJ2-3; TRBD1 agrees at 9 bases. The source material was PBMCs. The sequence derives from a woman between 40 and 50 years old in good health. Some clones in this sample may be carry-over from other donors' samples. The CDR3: CASSQSDRGFKDTQYF. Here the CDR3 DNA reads TGCGCCAGCAGCCAATCGGACAGGGGATTCAAAGATACGCAGTATTTT.